This section outlines one TCR beta chain sequence together with its context. Antigen specificity is unknown. The entry originates in a study of CD4 T cell repertoires in COVID-19. The wider study: After approximately ten days of IL-2 expansion, CFSE-low cells were relabeled and restimulated with other coronavirus spikes. Broader study findings: Two or all three memory subsets shared several highly expanded SARS-CoV-2-reactive clonotypes. SARS-CoV and/or HKU1 spike cultures shared between roughly 7 and 28% of SARS-CoV-2 clonotypes.

This CDR3 is 15 amino acids long. Germline lookup yields CDR1 MNHNS and CDR2 SASEGT. After removal of 4 bases from V and 3 bases from J, the junction contained 6 bases not matched to a gene. The table came from immunoSEQ multiplex PCR; TCRdb's copy has only in-frame clones and leaves some out. Among around 25,000 clones, approximately 93% were seen once, and the ten largest hold roughly 0.65%. The memory T cells were sequenced right after ex vivo isolation, without culture. The chain links TRBV6-1 to TRBJ2-1; 7 bases are shared with TRBD2. This TCR came from a human donor who had COVID-19. The source was circulating follicular helper CD4+ T cells (cTfh) from blood, collected before the COVID-19 pandemic. The CDR3 spells CASSVLAANYNEQFF. As DNA, the CDR3 is TGTGCCAGCAGTGTCCTAGCGGCTAACTACAATGAGCAGTTCTTC.